These 20 T cell receptor beta chains were all obtained from the same sample, sequenced in a study of blood T cells in healthy people across ages (dated by TCRdb to the mid-2010s). Receptors were amplified or captured by 5' RACE. Sequencing relied on an Illumina HiSeq 2500. The second PCR ran for about 6 to 12 cycles and used a J-beta primer mix along with a sample-barcoded 5' primer. The public sequencing data were trimmed at Q25 with fastp and processed into clonotypes with MiXCR by TCRdb, which kept only in-frame beta chains. Each CDR3 protein appears once, grouped with its most common genes and DNA. Across this sample there are fewer than 1.5 million distinct CDR3 sequences, with 40% to 50% seen only once. The biggest ten clones account for 7.9% of the sample. Sequenced material: blood. These receptor sequences come from a woman between 18 and 29 years old in good health.

The V and J genes are TRBV5-5 and TRBJ2-5; the D call may be TRBD1 or TRBD2 (6 bases each). Trimming stripped 4 bases from V and 11 bases from J, with 21 bases between. CDR1 is SGHKS, CDR2 YYEKEE, per germline (reference sequence). CDR3 length: 14 residues. Here the CDR3 DNA reads TGTGCCAGCAGCACATCTCAAGGGGGGCCCCAGCAGTACTTC. Amino acids: CASSTSQGGPQQYF.

This clonotype came up a few times. The chain has TRBV29-1 and TRBJ2-1, with 7 bases fitting TRBD2. This CDR3 comprises 12 residues. J lost 4 bases, V lost 7 bases, and 4 bases had no gene match. The germline V gene encodes CDR1 SQVTM and CDR2 ANQGSEA. CDR3 amino acids: CSGGLFYNEQFF. The CDR3 region has the DNA TGCAGCGGGGGACTATTTTACAATGAGCAGTTCTTC.

This clonotype was observed a few times. The chain is built from TRBV7-9 and TRBJ2-7, with 8 bases identical to TRBD1. Germline V gene sequence: CDR1 SEHNR, CDR2 FQNEAQ (reference sequence). The CDR3 totals 15 residues. V was clipped by 0 bases and J by 3 bases; unmatched bases: 4. The chain's CDR3 is CASSLASDRGYEQYF. CDR3 sequence (DNA): TGTGCCAGCAGCTTAGCCAGTGACAGGGGCTACGAGCAGTACTTC.

V usage is TRBV12-3 or TRBV12-4 and J usage is TRBJ1-2; D is uncertain. This CDR3 has 14 amino acids. V lost 3 bases and J lost 5, with 13 bases in between. DNA of the CDR3: TGTGCCAGCAGTTTGGCAGGTGCTATATATGGCTACACCTTC. It encodes CASSLAGAIYGYTF.

The rearrangement links TRBV11-2 to TRBJ2-5; D is unclear. CDR3 length: 12 residues. Germline V gene lookup returns CDR1 SGHAT and CDR2 FQNNGV. Trimming stripped 3 bases from V and 8 bases from J, with 10 bases between. CDR3 nucleotides: TGTGCCAGCAGCTTCGTAGTCCCTACCCAGTACTTC. Translating gives CASSFVVPTQYF.

A few counts support this clonotype. The chain combines TRBV29-1 with TRBJ2-7; 7 nucleotides line up with TRBD1. V was clipped by 5 bases and J by 1 base; unmatched bases: 8. Germline values: CDR1 SQVTM, CDR2 ANQGSEA. There are 14 residues in the CDR3. CDR3: CSVLTRDSSYEQYF. In nucleotides, the CDR3 is TGCAGCGTTCTAACCCGGGACAGTTCCTACGAGCAGTACTTC.

V usage is TRBV30 and J usage is TRBJ2-3, with 7 bases fitting TRBD2. The V gene's germline CDR1 is GTSNPN and CDR2 SVGIG (reference sequence). V was clipped by 1 base and J by 2 bases; unmatched bases: 3. The length of the CDR3 is 14 residues. The CDR3 bases are TGTGCCTGGAGTGGCGGGGGACTCACAGATACGCAGTATTTT. As protein: CAWSGGGLTDTQYF.

This clonotype was found a few times. This rearrangement joins TRBV12-3 or TRBV12-4 to TRBJ1-2; TRBD1 aligns across 8 bases. J was trimmed by 7 bases and V by 2 bases; bases with no gene match: 6. This CDR3 contains 14 residues. The CDR3 reads CASSLRPQGAGYTF. The CDR3 DNA reads TGTGCCAGCAGTTTAAGACCCCAGGGGGCTGGCTACACCTTC.

Worth noting for this clonotype: At one boundary the junction diverges from the germline segment, which might be a read error. This chain uses TRBV7-2 with TRBJ2-7; 7 nucleotides align to TRBD2. CDR1 and CDR2 from the germline V gene are SGHTA and FQGNSA. CDR3 size: 13 residues. CDR3 DNA: TGTGCCAGCAGCTTAGAACGGTGGCGGGAGCCGTACTTC. It specifies CASSLERWREPYF.

The chain uses TRBV19 and TRBJ2-3; D is uncertain. From germline, CDR1 is LNHDA and CDR2 SQIVND (reference sequence). V lost 7 bases and J 3 bases, leaving 14 bases between the germline ends. This CDR3 region has 14 residues. The CDR3 region has the DNA TGTGCCAGTAATACCGGAGTTCGGACAGATACGCAGTATTTT. Amino acids: CASNTGVRTDTQYF.

This rearrangement joins TRBV9 to TRBJ2-1; 7 positions agree with TRBD2. CDR1 and CDR2 (germline): SGDLS, YYNGEE. V dropped 4 bases and J dropped 7; count of bases not matched to a gene: 14. The CDR3 is 16 amino acids. CDR3 nucleotides: TGTGCCAGCAGCCTCCAAGTTGCGGGAGTTTGGAATGAGCAGTTCTTC. This codes for CASSLQVAGVWNEQFF.

This CDR3 reads CASRSDNDEQYF. In nucleotides, the CDR3 is TGTGCCAGCAGGAGCGACAACGACGAGCAGTACTTC. The J gene is TRBJ2-7, the V gene TRBV6-1; D is undetermined. V lost 6 bases and J lost 5, with 11 bases in between. CDR1 and CDR2 from the germline V gene are MNHNS and SASEGT. The CDR3 spans 12 residues.

This rearrangement joins TRBV9 to TRBJ2-1; weak D call: TRBD2 (6 bases). The V gene's germline CDR1 is SGDLS and CDR2 YYNGEE. Trimming left V 1 base short and J 10 bases short, with 9 bases between. The CDR3 is made up of 12 amino acids. The CDR3 loop reads CASSVSEGEQFF. The CDR3, as DNA: TGTGCCAGCAGCGTATCGGAGGGGGAGCAGTTCTTC.

This clonotype was found a few times. The V and J genes are TRBV9 and TRBJ2-4; D may be TRBD2 (6 bases). V was pared by 0 bases and J by 2 bases, with 12 bases between. CDR3 length: 16 amino acids. Germline-derived CDR1 and CDR2 are SGDLS and YYNGEE. The CDR3 DNA reads as TGTGCCAGCAGCGTAGGTTGGACTACGACCAAAAACATTCAGTACTTC. Its translation: CASSVGWTTTKNIQYF.

The rearrangement joins TRBV24-1 to TRBJ2-5; 9 nucleotides line up with TRBD1. Germline lookup yields CDR1 KGHDR and CDR2 SFDVKD. The CDR3 length is 18 residues. With V trimmed by 2 bases and J by 3 bases, 12 bases remained unmatched. CDR3: CATSDSPHKTGGEETQYF. DNA of the CDR3: TGTGCCACCAGTGATTCCCCACACAAGACAGGGGGGGAAGAGACCCAGTACTTC.

The V gene is TRBV5-1, the J gene TRBJ1-1; 9 nucleotides agree with TRBD1. With V trimmed by 5 bases and J by 7 bases, 12 bases remained unmatched. Germline V gene data show CDR1 as SGHRS and CDR2 as YFSETQ. The CDR3 totals 15 residues. In DNA, the CDR3 is TGCGCCAGCAGAAACCCGACAGGGGGTACGAATGAAGCTTTCTTT. It yields the protein CASRNPTGGTNEAFF.

V is TRBV29-1 and J is TRBJ2-1; D possibly corresponds to TRBD2 (7 bases). Germline CDR1 reads SQVTM; CDR2 reads ANQGSEA. Trimming shortened V by 7 bases and J by 2 bases, and 9 bases separated the two germline ends. The CDR3 is made up of 12 amino acids. CDR3 coding DNA: TGCAGCGAGGGGGGGGCCTACAATGAGCAGTTCTTC. It codes for CSEGGAYNEQFF.

V is TRBV5-1 and J is TRBJ1-1; TRBD1 matches 9 bases. Germline lookup yields CDR1 SGHRS and CDR2 YFSETQ. Trimming removed 4 bases from V and 3 bases from J; junction bases left unmatched: 7. The CDR3 loop spans 15 amino acids. CDR3 region: CASSRTGGMDTEAFF. The CDR3 DNA reads TGCGCCAGCAGCAGAACAGGGGGCATGGACACTGAAGCTTTCTTT.

This chain uses TRBV2 with TRBJ1-2; D possibly corresponds to TRBD1 (5 bases). Germline values: CDR1 SNHLY, CDR2 FYNNEI. Trimming shortened V by 6 bases and J by 1 base, and 15 bases separated the two germline ends. The CDR3 contains 15 residues. The CDR3 coding sequence is TGTGCCAGCAGCACCTGGTCGGGGGGTAACTATGGCTACACCTTC. This gives the protein CASSTWSGGNYGYTF.

This chain uses TRBV12-3 or TRBV12-4 with TRBJ2-3, with 10 positions matching TRBD2. Trimming took 10 bases from V and 3 from J; bases not matched to a gene: 13. This CDR3 comprises 16 residues. The CDR3 region is CATETTSGVGTDTQYF. DNA for the CDR3: TGTGCCACCGAAACTACTAGCGGGGTTGGTACAGATACGCAGTATTTT.